This T cell receptor (beta chain) was sequenced for a study of cytomegalovirus exposure and HLA in healthy donors. Study findings and constraints: Rare sequences made up most TCRs, while some public TCRs were found in many donors. Reportedly, diagnosis of cytomegalovirus status by the classifier showed high specificity and sensitivity. Later, an analysis found that TCR clusters from the first cohort tended to co-occur in the 120 or so validation repertoires.

The study drew the donors from its approximately 110-subject validation cohort, separate from the approximately 700-subject first cohort. The sample holds a few counts of this clone. Its target is unknown. Germline CDR1 is ENHRY and CDR2 is SYGVKD. Trimming removed 4 bases from V and 0 bases from J, with 13 bases in between. The CDR3 loop spans 15 amino acids. Using immunoSEQ multiplex PCR, the repertoire was profiled, and TCRdb retains in-frame clones only, with some absent. Among some 98,000 clones listed, roughly 89% were seen once. The J gene is TRBJ2-7, the V gene TRBV10-3, with D possibly matching TRBD2 (6 bases). Sequencing was carried out using PBMCs. The sequence was obtained from a young woman in good health and CMV-seronegative. CDR3 DNA: TGTGCCATCAGTGCCGGTAGCGGTCCCTCCTACGAGCAGTACTTC. Translating gives CAISAGSGPSYEQYF.